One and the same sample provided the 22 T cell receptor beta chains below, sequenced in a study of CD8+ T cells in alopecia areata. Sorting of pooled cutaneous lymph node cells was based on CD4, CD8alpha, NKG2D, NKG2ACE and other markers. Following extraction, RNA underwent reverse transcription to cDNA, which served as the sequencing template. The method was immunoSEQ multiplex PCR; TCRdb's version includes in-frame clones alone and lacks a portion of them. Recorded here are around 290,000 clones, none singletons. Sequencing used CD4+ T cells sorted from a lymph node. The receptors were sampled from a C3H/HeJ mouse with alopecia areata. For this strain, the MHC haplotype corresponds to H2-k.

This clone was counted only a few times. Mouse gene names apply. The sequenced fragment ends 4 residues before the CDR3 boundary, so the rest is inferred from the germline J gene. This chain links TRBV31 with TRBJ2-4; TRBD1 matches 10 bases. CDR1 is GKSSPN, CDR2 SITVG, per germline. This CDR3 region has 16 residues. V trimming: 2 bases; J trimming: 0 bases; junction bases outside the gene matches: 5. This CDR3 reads CAWSAGTGASQNTLYF. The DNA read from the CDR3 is TGTGCCTGGAGTGCCGGGACAGGGGCTAGTCAAAAC.

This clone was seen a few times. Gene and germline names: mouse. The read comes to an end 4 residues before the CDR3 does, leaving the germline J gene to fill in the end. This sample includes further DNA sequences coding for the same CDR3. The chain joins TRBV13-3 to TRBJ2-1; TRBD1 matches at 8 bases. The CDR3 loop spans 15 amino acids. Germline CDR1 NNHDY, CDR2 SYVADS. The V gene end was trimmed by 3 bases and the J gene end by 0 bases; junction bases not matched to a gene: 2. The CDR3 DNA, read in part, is TGTGCCAGCAGTGCCGACAGGGGTAACTATGCT. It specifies CASSADRGNYA. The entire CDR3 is CASSADRGNYAEQFF.

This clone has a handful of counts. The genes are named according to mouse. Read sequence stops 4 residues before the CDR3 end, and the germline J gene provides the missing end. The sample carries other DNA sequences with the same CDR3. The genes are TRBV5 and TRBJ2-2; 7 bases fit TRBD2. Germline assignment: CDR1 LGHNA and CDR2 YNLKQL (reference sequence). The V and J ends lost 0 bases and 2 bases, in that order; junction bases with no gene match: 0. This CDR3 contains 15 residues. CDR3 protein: CASSQEGGNTGQLYF. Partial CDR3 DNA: TGTGCCAGCAGCCAAGAGGGGGGGAACACCGGG.

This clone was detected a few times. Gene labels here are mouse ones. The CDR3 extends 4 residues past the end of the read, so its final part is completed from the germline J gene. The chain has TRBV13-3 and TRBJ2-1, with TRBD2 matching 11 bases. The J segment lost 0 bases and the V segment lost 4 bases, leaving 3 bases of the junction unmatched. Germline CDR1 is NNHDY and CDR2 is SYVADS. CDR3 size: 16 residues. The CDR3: CASSMGLGVNYAEQFF. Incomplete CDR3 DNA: TGTGCCAGCAGTATGGGACTGGGGGTTAACTATGCT.

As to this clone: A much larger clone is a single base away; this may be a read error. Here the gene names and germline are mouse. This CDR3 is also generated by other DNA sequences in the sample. The part of the CDR3 DNA that was read is TGTGCCAGCTCTCTCGACAGCTCC. Translating it yields CASSLDSS. The whole CDR3 is CASSLDSSDYTF. The chain uses TRBV12-1 and TRBJ1-2; maybe TRBD1 (5 bases). The sequence runs out 4 residues before the end of the CDR3; the remainder is reconstructed from the germline J gene. This CDR3 has 12 amino acids. V was clipped by 0 bases and J by 4 bases, with 5 bases between them. Germline V gene sequence: CDR1 SGHSN, CDR2 HYEKVE.

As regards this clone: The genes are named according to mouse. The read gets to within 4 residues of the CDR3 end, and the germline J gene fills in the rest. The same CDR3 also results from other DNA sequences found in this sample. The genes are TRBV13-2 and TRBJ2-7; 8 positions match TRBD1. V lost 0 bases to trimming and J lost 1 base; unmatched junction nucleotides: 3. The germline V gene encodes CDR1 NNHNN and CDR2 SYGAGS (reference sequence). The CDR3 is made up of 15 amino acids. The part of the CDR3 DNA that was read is TGTGCCAGCGGTGATGCACGGACAGGGTCCTAT. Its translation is CASGDARTGSY. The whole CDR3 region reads CASGDARTGSYEQYF.

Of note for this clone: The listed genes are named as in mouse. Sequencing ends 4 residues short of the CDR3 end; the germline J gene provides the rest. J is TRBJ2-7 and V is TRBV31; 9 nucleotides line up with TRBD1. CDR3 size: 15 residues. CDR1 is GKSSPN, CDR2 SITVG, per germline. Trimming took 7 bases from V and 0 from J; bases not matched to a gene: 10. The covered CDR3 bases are TGTGCCTTCTCTTCCGGGACAGGGAGCTCCTAT. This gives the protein CAFSSGTGSSY. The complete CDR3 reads CAFSSGTGSSYEQYF.

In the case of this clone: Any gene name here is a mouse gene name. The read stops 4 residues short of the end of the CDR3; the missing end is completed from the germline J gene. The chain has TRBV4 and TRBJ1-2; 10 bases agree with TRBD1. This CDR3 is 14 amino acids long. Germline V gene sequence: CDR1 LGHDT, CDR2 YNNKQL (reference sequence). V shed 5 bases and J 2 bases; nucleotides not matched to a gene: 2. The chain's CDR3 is CASSDRGLNSDYTF. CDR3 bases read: TGTGCCAGCAGCGACAGGGGGCTGAACTCC.

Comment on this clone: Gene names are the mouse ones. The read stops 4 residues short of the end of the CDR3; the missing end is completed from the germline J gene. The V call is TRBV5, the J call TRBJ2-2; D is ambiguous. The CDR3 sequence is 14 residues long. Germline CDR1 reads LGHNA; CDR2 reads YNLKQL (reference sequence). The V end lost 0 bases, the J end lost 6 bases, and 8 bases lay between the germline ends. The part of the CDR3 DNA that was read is TGTGCCAGCAGCCAAGACAGGTTGGCCGGG. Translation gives CASSQDRLAG. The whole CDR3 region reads CASSQDRLAGQLYF.

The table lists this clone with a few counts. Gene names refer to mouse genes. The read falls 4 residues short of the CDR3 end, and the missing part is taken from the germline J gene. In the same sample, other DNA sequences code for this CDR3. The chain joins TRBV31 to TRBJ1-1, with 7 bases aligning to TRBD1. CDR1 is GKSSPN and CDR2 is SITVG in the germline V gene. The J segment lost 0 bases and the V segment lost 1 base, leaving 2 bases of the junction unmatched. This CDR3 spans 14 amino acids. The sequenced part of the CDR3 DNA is TGTGCCTGGAGTCCGGGGACAGCAAACACA. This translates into CAWSPGTANT. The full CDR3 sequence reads CAWSPGTANTEVFF.

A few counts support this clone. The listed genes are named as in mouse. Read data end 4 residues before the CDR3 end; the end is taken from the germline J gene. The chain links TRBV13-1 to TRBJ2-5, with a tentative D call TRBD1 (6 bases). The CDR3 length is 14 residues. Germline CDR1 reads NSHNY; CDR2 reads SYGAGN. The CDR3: CASSVQGRGDTQYF. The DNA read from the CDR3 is TGTGCCAGCAGTGTCCAGGGGCGCGGAGAC.

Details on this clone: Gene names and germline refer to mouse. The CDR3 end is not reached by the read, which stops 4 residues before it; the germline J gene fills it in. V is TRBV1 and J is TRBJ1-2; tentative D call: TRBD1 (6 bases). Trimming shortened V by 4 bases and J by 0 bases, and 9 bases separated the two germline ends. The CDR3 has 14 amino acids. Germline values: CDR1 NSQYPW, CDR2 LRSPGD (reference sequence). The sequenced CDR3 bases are TGCACCTGCAGTGGACAGGTGGCAAACTCC. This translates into CTCSGQVANS. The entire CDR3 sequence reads CTCSGQVANSDYTF. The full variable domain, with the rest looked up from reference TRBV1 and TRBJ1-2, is VTLLEQNPRWRLVPRGQAVNLRCILKNSQYPWMSWYQQDLQKQLQWLFTLRSPGDKEVKSLPGADYLATRVTDTELRLQVANMSQGRTLYCTCSGQVANSDYTFGSGTRLLVI.

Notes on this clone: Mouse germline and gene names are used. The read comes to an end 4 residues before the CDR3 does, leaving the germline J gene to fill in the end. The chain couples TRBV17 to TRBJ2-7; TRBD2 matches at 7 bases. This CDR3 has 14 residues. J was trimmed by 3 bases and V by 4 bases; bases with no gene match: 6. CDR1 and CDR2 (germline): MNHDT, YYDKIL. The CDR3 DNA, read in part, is TGTGCTAGCAGTACTCCCGGGGGGGGCTAT. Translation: CASSTPGGGY. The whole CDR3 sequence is CASSTPGGGYEQYF. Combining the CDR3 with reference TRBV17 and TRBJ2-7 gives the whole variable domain DTTVKQNPRYKLARVGKPVNLICSQTMNHDTMYWYQKKPNQAPKLLLFYYDKILNREADTFEKFQSSRPNNSFCSLYIGSAGLEYSAMYLCASSTPGGGYEQYFGPGTRLTVL.

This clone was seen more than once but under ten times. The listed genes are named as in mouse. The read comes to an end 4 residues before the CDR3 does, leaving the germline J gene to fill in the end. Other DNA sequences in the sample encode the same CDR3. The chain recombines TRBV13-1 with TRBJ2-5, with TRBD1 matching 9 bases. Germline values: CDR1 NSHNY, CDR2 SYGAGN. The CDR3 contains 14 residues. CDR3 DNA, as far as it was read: TGTGCCAGCAGTGGGGGACAGGGAGGAGAC. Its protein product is CASSGGQGGD. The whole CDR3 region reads CASSGGQGGDTQYF.

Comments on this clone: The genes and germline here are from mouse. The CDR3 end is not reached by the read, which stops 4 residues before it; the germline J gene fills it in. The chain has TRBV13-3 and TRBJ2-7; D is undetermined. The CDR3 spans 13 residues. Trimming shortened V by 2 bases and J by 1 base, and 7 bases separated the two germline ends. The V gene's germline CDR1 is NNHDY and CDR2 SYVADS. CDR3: CASSEQESYEQYF. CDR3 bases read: TGTGCCAGCAGTGAGCAGGAATCCTAT.

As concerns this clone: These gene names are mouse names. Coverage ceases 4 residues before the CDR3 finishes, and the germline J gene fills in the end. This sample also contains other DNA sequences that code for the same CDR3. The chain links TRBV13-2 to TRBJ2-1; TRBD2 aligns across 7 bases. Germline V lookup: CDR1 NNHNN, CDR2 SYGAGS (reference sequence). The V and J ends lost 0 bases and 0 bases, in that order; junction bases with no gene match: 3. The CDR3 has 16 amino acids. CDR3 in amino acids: CASGDARGGNYAEQFF. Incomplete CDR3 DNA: TGTGCCAGCGGTGATGCTCGGGGGGGTAACTATGCT.

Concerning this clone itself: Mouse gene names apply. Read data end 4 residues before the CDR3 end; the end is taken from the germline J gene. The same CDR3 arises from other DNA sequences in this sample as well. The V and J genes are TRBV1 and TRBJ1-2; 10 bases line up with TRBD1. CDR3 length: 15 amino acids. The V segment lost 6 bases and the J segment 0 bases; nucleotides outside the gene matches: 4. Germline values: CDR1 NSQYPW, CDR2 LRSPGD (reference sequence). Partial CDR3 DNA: TGCACCTGCAGCCCTGGACAGGGGGCAAACTCC. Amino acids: CTCSPGQGANS. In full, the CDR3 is CTCSPGQGANSDYTF.

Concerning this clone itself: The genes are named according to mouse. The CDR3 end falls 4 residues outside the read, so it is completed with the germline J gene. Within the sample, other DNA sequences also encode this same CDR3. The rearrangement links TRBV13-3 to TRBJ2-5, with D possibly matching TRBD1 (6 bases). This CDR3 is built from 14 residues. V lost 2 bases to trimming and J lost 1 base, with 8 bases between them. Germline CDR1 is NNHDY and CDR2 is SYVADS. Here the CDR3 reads CASSDRGYQDTQYF. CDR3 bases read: TGTGCCAGCAGTGACAGGGGCTACCAAGAC.

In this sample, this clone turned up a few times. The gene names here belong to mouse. The sequenced part of the CDR3 DNA is TGTGCCAGCAGCCCATCCCGACTGGGGGGATCCTAT. Encoded protein: CASSPSRLGGSY. The complete CDR3 protein is CASSPSRLGGSYEQYF. This chain connects TRBV5 to TRBJ2-7; 10 bases align to TRBD2. The read comes to an end 4 residues before the CDR3 does, leaving the germline J gene to fill in the end. The trim removed 4 bases at V and 1 base at J, leaving 7 bases unmatched. The germline V gene encodes CDR1 LGHNA and CDR2 YNLKQL (reference sequence). The length of the CDR3 is 16 residues.

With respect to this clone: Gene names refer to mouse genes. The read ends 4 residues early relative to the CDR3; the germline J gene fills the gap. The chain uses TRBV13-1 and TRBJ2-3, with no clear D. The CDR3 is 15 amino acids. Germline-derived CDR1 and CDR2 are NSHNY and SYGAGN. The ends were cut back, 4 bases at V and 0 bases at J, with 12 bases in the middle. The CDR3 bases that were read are TGTGCCAGCAGTCTGGCCCAGACTAGTGCAGAA. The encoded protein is CASSLAQTSAE. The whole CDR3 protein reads CASSLAQTSAETLYF.

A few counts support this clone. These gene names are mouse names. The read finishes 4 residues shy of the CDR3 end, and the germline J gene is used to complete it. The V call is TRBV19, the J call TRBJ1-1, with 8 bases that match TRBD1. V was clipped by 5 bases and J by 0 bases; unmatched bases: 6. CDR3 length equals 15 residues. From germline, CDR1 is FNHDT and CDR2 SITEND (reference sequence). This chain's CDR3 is CASRQGAAPNTEVFF. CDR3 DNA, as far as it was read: TGTGCCAGCAGGCAGGGGGCGGCCCCAAACACA.

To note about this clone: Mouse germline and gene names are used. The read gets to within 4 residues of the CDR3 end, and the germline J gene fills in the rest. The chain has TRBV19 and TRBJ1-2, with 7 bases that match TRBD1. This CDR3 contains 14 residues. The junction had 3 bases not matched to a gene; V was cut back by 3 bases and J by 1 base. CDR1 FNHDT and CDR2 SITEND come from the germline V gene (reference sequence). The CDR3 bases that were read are TGTGCCAGCAGTAGAGGGACAGAAAACTCC. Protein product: CASSRGTENS. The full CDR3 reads CASSRGTENSDYTF.